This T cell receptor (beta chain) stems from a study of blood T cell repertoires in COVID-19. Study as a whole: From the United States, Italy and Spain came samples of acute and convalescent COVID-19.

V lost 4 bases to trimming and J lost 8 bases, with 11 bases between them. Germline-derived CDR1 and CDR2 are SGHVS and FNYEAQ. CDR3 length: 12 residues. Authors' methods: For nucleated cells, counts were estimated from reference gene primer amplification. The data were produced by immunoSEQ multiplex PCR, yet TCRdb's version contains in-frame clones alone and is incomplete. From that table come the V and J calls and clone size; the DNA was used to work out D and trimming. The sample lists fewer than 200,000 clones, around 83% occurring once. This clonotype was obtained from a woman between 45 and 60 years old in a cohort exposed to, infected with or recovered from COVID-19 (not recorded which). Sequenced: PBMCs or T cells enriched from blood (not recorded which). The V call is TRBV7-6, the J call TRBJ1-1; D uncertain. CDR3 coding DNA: TGTGCCAGCAGCTCCAGCGGCGGAGAAGCTTTCTTT. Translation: CASSSSGGEAFF.